This T cell receptor beta chain came from a study of vaccination and CD4 T cells after COVID-19. Study as a whole: Vaccinees got either two BNT162b2 doses or two mRNA-1273 doses. At a median roughly 100 days (range 35 to 161) after diagnosis, post-COVID samples were drawn.

The CDR3 runs to 14 residues. Trimming cost V 2 bases and J 5 bases, with 12 bases left between them. From germline, CDR1 is SEHNR and CDR2 FQNEAQ (reference sequence). In regard to this clonotype: Its matching antigen is unknown.

Noted treatment: 10-day PBMC culture with coronavirus spike peptide pools or control peptides (ViraFEST assay). Sequencing of cultured CD4+ T cell DNA used the Oncomine TCR Beta short-read assay. TCRdb re-derived calls from the PCR reads in MiXCR, one entry per CDR3 protein. This sample carries 22,000 or so distinct CDR3 sequences, less than 35% of them seen once, and the ten largest clones take around 11%. The sequence came from a human donor with COVID-19. Material: cultured CD4+ T cells from blood. The chain couples TRBV7-9 to TRBJ2-5; D unresolved. The CDR3 sequence: CASSLRPLGETQYF. CDR3 nucleotides: TGTGCCAGCAGCTTACGGCCGCTGGGGGAGACCCAGTACTTC.